What follows are 23 T cell receptor beta chains derived from one specimen sequenced in a study of beta chain features in type 1 diabetes. Study-wide points: Shortening of TCRB CDR3s, moderate but significant, appeared in all four CD4+ subsets of Type 1 diabetes patients.

The whole isolated RNA underwent reverse transcription, so sequencing captured expressed TCRB transcripts. Sequenced by immunoSEQ multiplex PCR; TCRdb stores in-frame clones only, minus some. The sample holds hundreds of thousands of clones, around an eighth seen once. Antigen specificity for these receptors is unknown. What was sequenced was naive CD4+ T cells from blood. Receptors originate from a man aged 18 to 30 with type 1 diabetes.

The rearrangement joins TRBV4-2 to TRBJ2-3, with a tentative D call TRBD2 (5 bases). The germline gives CDR1 LGHNA, CDR2 YNFKEQ. The V end lost 3 bases, the J end lost 8 bases, and 12 bases lay between the germline ends. The CDR3 length is 13 residues. In DNA, the CDR3 is TGTGCCAGCAGCCAGATAAGCGAGGGTACGCAGTATTTT. Its translation is CASSQISEGTQYF.

This chain uses TRBV9 with TRBJ1-2; weak D call: TRBD1 (6 bases). This CDR3 is built from 14 residues. Germline V gene lookup returns CDR1 SGDLS and CDR2 YYNGEE. V was clipped by 0 bases and J by 4 bases, with 10 bases between them. The chain's CDR3 is CASSVGQAVYGYTF. The CDR3 DNA reads TGTGCCAGCAGCGTAGGACAGGCCGTCTATGGCTACACCTTC.

This clone has just a few counts. The chain joins TRBV19 to TRBJ2-7; TRBD1 matches 10 bases. The CDR3 runs to 14 residues. V shed 4 bases and J 2 bases; nucleotides not matched to a gene: 2. Germline V CDR1 and CDR2: LNHDA, SQIVND (reference sequence). The CDR3 loop is CASSKDRGPYEQYF. Written as DNA, the CDR3 is TGTGCCAGTAGTAAAGACAGGGGGCCCTACGAGCAGTACTTC.

The rearrangement links TRBV5-1 to TRBJ1-2; D may be TRBD1 (6 bases). The ends were cut back, 0 bases at V and 3 bases at J, with 9 bases in the middle. The CDR3 has 14 residues. Germline V CDR1 and CDR2: SGHRS, YFSETQ. CDR3 nucleotides: TGCGCCAGCAGCTTGGACAGGGAGGACTATGGCTACACCTTC. This sequence encodes CASSLDREDYGYTF.

This clone was seen only a few times. The CDR3 loop is CASSVGQNQETQYF. The CDR3 region has the DNA TGTGCCAGCTCAGTGGGACAGAACCAAGAGACCCAGTACTTC. This chain joins TRBV18 and TRBJ2-5; TRBD1 matches at 7 bases. V lost 5 bases, J lost 0 bases, and 3 bases stayed unmatched. Germline V gives CDR1 KGHSH, CDR2 LQKENI. The CDR3 runs to 14 residues.

This clone showed up just a few times. This chain uses TRBV6-1 with TRBJ1-1; TRBD1 aligns across 10 bases. CDR1 and CDR2 from the germline V gene are MNHNS and SASEGT. With 6 bases clipped from V and 5 bases from J, the junction kept 9 bases outside the gene matches. The CDR3 is made up of 15 amino acids. CDR3 in DNA: TGTGCCAGCAGCCCCGACAGGGGGCTTTGGACTGAAGCTTTCTTT. This gives the protein CASSPDRGLWTEAFF.

This clone was observed a handful of times. This rearrangement joins TRBV18 to TRBJ2-7; the D gene could be TRBD1 or TRBD2 (6 bases each). Trimming pared 4 bases from V and 2 bases from J, leaving 9 bases between. Germline V gene data show CDR1 as KGHSH and CDR2 as LQKENI. CDR3 size: 13 residues. CDR3: CASSHGGPYEQYF. CDR3 DNA sequence: TGTGCCAGCTCACACGGGGGCCCCTACGAGCAGTACTTC.

This clone turned up a few times. V gene TRBV2 combines with J gene TRBJ1-1; D uncertain. Trimming took 7 bases from V and 3 from J, leaving 6 bases between them. Germline V gives CDR1 SNHLY, CDR2 FYNNEI. The CDR3 runs to 11 residues. The CDR3 DNA is TGTGCCAGCAAGTGGGACACTGAAGCTTTCTTT. Translated: CASKWDTEAFF. The full variable domain, in which reference TRBV2 and TRBJ1-1 provide the parts outside the CDR3, is EPEVTQTPSHQVTQMGQEVILRCVPISNHLYFYWYRQILGQKVEFLVSFYNNEISEKSEIFDDQFSVERPDGSNFTLKIRSTKLEDSAMYFCASKWDTEAFFGQGTRLTVV.

The rearrangement joins TRBV30 to TRBJ1-5; perhaps TRBD1 as D (6 bases). Germline V gene sequence: CDR1 GTSNPN, CDR2 SVGIG (reference sequence). The CDR3 is 14 residues long. V was shortened by 4 bases and J by 7 bases, with 17 bases between the two germline ends. The CDR3 bases are TGTGCCTGGACCAAGGGGGTTAGCAGGCAGCCCCAGCATTTT. Translated, it gives CAWTKGVSRQPQHF.

The J gene is TRBJ2-3, the V gene TRBV4-3, with D possibly matching TRBD1 (5 bases). This CDR3 is 15 amino acids long. The germline V and J ends were trimmed by 1 base and 7 bases, with 15 bases remaining between them. Germline V gives CDR1 LGHNA, CDR2 YSLEER. The CDR3 is CASSQASGGAHTQYF. CDR3 DNA sequence: TGCGCCAGCAGCCAAGCCTCGGGTGGGGCCCATACGCAGTATTTT.

This clone was seen only a few times. The rearrangement links TRBV7-9 to TRBJ2-1, with unresolved D. CDR3 size: 12 residues. CDR1 is SEHNR, CDR2 FQNEAQ, per germline (reference sequence). The germline V and J ends were trimmed by 5 bases and 6 bases, with 8 bases remaining between them. CDR3 residues: CASSPLGNEQFF. In nucleotides, the CDR3 is TGTGCCAGCAGCCCCCTCGGCAATGAGCAGTTCTTC.

This clone was counted at least ten times. Other DNA sequences in the sample encode the same CDR3. The rearrangement links TRBV7-9 to TRBJ2-5; D uncertain. This CDR3 region has 11 residues. The V gene lost 5 bases and the J gene lost 2 bases, with 3 bases spanning the gap. Germline V gene sequence: CDR1 SEHNR, CDR2 FQNEAQ (reference sequence). The CDR3 reads CASSPQETQYF. The DNA for the CDR3 is TGTGCCAGCAGCCCGCAAGAGACCCAGTACTTC.

The chain recombines TRBV30 with TRBJ2-1; D possibly corresponds to TRBD2 (6 bases). This CDR3 region has 13 residues. Per germline, CDR1 GTSNPN and CDR2 SVGIG (reference sequence). Trimming took 3 bases from V and 9 from J, leaving 15 bases between them. The CDR3 protein is CAWRRGSIGEQFF. CDR3 nucleotides: TGTGCCTGGAGGCGGGGATCGATCGGTGAGCAGTTCTTC. Supplemented by reference TRBV30 and TRBJ2-1, the full variable domain reads SQTIHQWPATLVQPVGSPLSLECTVEGTSNPNLYWYRQAAGRGLQLLFYSVGIGQISSEVPQNLSASRPQDRQFILSSKKLLLSDSGFYLCAWRRGSIGEQFFGPGTRLTVL.

The chain joins TRBV6-1 to TRBJ1-5, with 12 bases aligning to TRBD1. After removal of 4 bases from V and 1 base from J, the junction contained 5 bases not matched to a gene. The CDR3 spans 17 residues. Germline CDR1 and CDR2: MNHNS and SASEGT. CDR3: CASSGGQGAKSNQPQHF. As DNA, the CDR3 is TGTGCCAGCAGTGGGGGACAGGGGGCGAAGAGCAATCAGCCCCAGCATTTT.

V and J are TRBV27 and TRBJ2-7, with a possible D match to TRBD2 (6 bases). V lost 5 bases to trimming and J lost 6 bases, with 11 bases between them. The CDR3 sequence is 12 residues long. Germline CDR1 MNHEY, CDR2 SMNVEV (reference sequence). CDR3 in amino acids: CASSMTSGEQYF. CDR3 sequence (DNA): TGTGCCAGCAGTATGACTAGTGGCGAGCAGTACTTC.

This clone was detected a few times. V gene TRBV30 combines with J gene TRBJ1-4; tentatively, D is TRBD1 (5 bases). This CDR3 has 14 amino acids. The V gene lost 0 bases and the J gene lost 7 bases, with 12 bases spanning the gap. Germline V gives CDR1 GTSNPN, CDR2 SVGIG (reference sequence). The CDR3 coding sequence is TGTGCCTGGAGTGTCTTAGGGGTTTCTGAAAAACTGTTTTTT. The encoded protein is CAWSVLGVSEKLFF. The complete variable domain, with remaining parts taken from reference TRBV30 and TRBJ1-4, reads SQTIHQWPATLVQPVGSPLSLECTVEGTSNPNLYWYRQAAGRGLQLLFYSVGIGQISSEVPQNLSASRPQDRQFILSSKKLLLSDSGFYLCAWSVLGVSEKLFFGSGTQLSVL.

The rearrangement joins TRBV19 to TRBJ1-2; 7 nucleotides match TRBD1. Trimming at V came to 7 bases and at J to 4 bases, leaving 3 bases not matched to a gene. Per the germline V gene, CDR1 is LNHDA and CDR2 is SQIVND (reference sequence). The CDR3 spans 12 residues. CDR3 amino acids: CASTDRAYGYTF. DNA of the CDR3: TGTGCCAGTACTGACAGGGCCTATGGCTACACCTTC.

The table lists this clone with a few counts. The rearrangement joins TRBV6-5 to TRBJ2-1; D perhaps matches TRBD1 (6 bases). The CDR3 length is 14 residues. Trimming took 7 bases from V and 0 from J, leaving 10 bases between them. Per germline, CDR1 MNHEY and CDR2 SVGAGI. In DNA, the CDR3 is TGTGCCAGCATGGAAGGGGGCTCCTACAATGAGCAGTTCTTC. Its protein product is CASMEGGSYNEQFF.

V is TRBV5-6 and J is TRBJ1-6; 8 positions agree with TRBD1. Losses at the gene ends were 4 bases for V and 7 bases for J; bases not matched to a gene: 10. The CDR3 spans 16 residues. Germline V gene sequence: CDR1 SGHDT, CDR2 YYEEEE. In DNA form, the CDR3 reads TGTGCCAGCAGCCTCAGGGGGCATGGAGACAATTCACCCCTCCACTTT. Its translation is CASSLRGHGDNSPLHF.

This chain uses TRBV5-4 with TRBJ2-3; 10 bases are a match to TRBD2. The germline CDR1 and CDR2 sequences are SGHNT and YYREEE (reference sequence). The CDR3 covers 15 residues. V shed 3 bases, J shed 6 bases, and the junction held 7 bases outside the gene matches. CDR3 in amino acids: CASSSGLAVGDTQYF. The CDR3 coding sequence is TGTGCCAGCAGCTCCGGACTAGCGGTCGGTGATACGCAGTATTTT.

This clone was observed a few times. The V call is TRBV4-2, the J call TRBJ2-2; D is undetermined. The V end lost 0 bases, the J end lost 6 bases, and 8 bases lay between the germline ends. Germline CDR1 is LGHNA and CDR2 is YNFKEQ. The CDR3 consists of 14 residues. The CDR3 DNA sequence: TGTGCCAGCAGCCAAGACCTAGGATCCGGGGAGCTGTTTTTT. Translated, it gives CASSQDLGSGELFF.

The rearrangement uses TRBV10-3 and TRBJ1-2; D is perhaps TRBD1 (6 bases). Trimming removed 2 bases from V and 6 bases from J, with 13 bases in between. The CDR3 is made up of 14 amino acids. From germline, CDR1 is ENHRY and CDR2 SYGVKD. CDR3 region: CAISENREVDGYTF. In DNA form, the CDR3 reads TGTGCCATCAGTGAGAACAGGGAAGTTGATGGCTACACCTTC.

The chain recombines TRBV28 with TRBJ1-4; D unclear. The CDR3 totals 12 residues. V dropped 7 bases and J dropped 8 bases, with 11 bases sitting between them. From germline, CDR1 is MDHEN and CDR2 SYDVKM. The CDR3 sequence is CASKRGSEKLFF. CDR3 DNA sequence: TGTGCCAGCAAACGAGGTTCGGAAAAACTGTTTTTT.